The clone carrying this TCR beta chain was seen a handful of times. The antigen remains undetermined. Sequence at one end of the junction differs from germline and may be a read error. CDR3 size: 15 residues. CDR1 SSHAT and CDR2 FNYEAQ come from the germline V gene (reference sequence). The record originates from a study of beta chain features in type 1 diabetes. CD4+ naive, central memory, regulatory and stem cell-like memory cells were sorted via CD45RO/CCR7/CD25/CD127/CD95/CD27. Study results and limitations: Comparison showed that naive, central memory and Treg TCRB repertoires appeared more similar among patients than among healthy donors.

Expressed TCRB transcripts were sequenced after all isolated RNA was converted to cDNA. Sequenced by immunoSEQ multiplex PCR; TCRdb stores in-frame clones only, minus some. The data contain roughly 380,000 clones, about 20% of them singletons. Sequenced material: naive CD4+ T cells from blood. This TCR derives from a woman between 18 and 29 years old in good health. The genes are TRBV7-7 and TRBJ2-3; D remains unclear. For the CDR3, the DNA is TGTGCTAGCAGCCCAGGCCACACTAGCACAGATACGCAGTATTTT. It encodes CASSPGHTSTDTQYF.